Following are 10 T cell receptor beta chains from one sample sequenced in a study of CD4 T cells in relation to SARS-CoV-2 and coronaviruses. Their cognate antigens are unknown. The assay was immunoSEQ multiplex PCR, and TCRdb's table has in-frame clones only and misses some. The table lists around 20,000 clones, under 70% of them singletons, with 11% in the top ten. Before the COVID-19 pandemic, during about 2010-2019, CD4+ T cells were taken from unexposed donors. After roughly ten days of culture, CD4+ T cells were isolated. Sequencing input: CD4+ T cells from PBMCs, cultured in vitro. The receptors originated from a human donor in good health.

CDR3 DNA sequence: TGTGCCAGCTCACCGGAGAGGGGCTCAGGGCAGCCCCAGCATTTT. Its translation: CASSPERGSGQPQHF. The V and J genes are TRBV18 and TRBJ1-5, with D possibly TRBD1 on 5 matching bases. The germline gives CDR1 KGHSH, CDR2 LQKENI. The CDR3 extends over 15 amino acids. V lost 3 bases to trimming and J lost 7 bases, with 16 bases between them.

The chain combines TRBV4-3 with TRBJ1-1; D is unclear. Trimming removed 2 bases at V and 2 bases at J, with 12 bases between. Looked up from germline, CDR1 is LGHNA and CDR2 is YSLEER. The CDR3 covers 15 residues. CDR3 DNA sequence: TGCGCCAGCAGCCAACATGCCTCACCCAACACTGAAGCTTTCTTT. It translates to CASSQHASPNTEAFF.

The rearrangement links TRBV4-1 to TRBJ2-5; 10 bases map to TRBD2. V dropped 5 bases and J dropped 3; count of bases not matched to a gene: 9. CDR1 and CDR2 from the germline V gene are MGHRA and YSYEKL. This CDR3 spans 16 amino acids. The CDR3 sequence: CASSELAGGREETQYF. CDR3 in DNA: TGCGCCAGCAGCGAATTAGCGGGGGGCAGGGAAGAGACCCAGTACTTC.

The CDR3 nucleotides read TGTGCCAGCAGTGAAGGGGGGACTAATGAAAAACTGTTTTTT. This translates into CASSEGGTNEKLFF. The chain uses TRBV6-1 and TRBJ1-4; maybe TRBD1 (5 bases). The germline V and J ends were trimmed by 1 base and 2 bases, with 5 bases remaining between them. The CDR3 totals 14 residues. Per the germline V gene, CDR1 is MNHNS and CDR2 is SASEGT.

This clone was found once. The CDR3 loop reads CASSFDLSGNTIYF. Written as DNA, the CDR3 is TGCGCCAGCAGTTTCGACCTCTCTGGAAACACCATATATTTT. The J gene is TRBJ1-3, the V gene TRBV5-1; D not certain. Trimming pared 5 bases from V and 0 bases from J, leaving 9 bases between. Germline V gene sequence: CDR1 SGHRS, CDR2 YFSETQ. The CDR3 sequence is 14 residues long.

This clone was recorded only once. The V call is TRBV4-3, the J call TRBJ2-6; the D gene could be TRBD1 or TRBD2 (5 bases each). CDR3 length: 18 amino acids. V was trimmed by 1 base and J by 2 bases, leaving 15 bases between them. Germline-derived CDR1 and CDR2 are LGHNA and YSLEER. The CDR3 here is CASSQGGPREAGANVLTF. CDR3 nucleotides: TGCGCCAGCAGCCAAGGGGGACCCAGGGAAGCTGGGGCCAACGTCCTGACTTTC.

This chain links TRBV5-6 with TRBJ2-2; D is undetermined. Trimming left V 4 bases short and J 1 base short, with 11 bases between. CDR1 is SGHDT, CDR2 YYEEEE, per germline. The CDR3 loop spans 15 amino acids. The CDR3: CASSLSLGNTGELFF. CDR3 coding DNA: TGTGCCAGCAGCCTCTCCTTGGGGAACACCGGGGAGCTGTTTTTT.

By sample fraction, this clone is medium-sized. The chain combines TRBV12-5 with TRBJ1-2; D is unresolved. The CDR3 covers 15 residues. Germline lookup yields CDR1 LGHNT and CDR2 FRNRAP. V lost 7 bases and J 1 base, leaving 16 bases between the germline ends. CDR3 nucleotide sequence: TGTGCTAGTGTCGCCCTAGGACTGGTTAACTATGGCTACACCTTC. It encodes CASVALGLVNYGYTF.

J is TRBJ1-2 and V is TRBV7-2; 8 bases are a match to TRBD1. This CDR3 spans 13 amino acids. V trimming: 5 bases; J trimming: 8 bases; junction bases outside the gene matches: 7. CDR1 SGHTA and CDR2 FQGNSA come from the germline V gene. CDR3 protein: CASSQIPGGGYTF. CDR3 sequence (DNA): TGTGCCAGCAGCCAAATCCCAGGGGGCGGCTACACCTTC. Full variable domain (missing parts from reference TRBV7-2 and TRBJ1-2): GAGVSQSPSNKVTEKGKDVELRCDPISGHTALYWYRQSLGQGLEFLIYFQGNSAPDKSGLPSDRFSAERTGGSVSTLTIQRTQQEDSAVYLCASSQIPGGGYTFGSGTRLTVV.

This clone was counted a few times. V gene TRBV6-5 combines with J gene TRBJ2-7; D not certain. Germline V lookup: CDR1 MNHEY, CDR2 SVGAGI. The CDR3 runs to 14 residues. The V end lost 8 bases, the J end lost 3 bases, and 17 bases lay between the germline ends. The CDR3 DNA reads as TGTGCCAGCTCCCAGACACGGCTAAACTACGAGCAGTACTTC. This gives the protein CASSQTRLNYEQYF.